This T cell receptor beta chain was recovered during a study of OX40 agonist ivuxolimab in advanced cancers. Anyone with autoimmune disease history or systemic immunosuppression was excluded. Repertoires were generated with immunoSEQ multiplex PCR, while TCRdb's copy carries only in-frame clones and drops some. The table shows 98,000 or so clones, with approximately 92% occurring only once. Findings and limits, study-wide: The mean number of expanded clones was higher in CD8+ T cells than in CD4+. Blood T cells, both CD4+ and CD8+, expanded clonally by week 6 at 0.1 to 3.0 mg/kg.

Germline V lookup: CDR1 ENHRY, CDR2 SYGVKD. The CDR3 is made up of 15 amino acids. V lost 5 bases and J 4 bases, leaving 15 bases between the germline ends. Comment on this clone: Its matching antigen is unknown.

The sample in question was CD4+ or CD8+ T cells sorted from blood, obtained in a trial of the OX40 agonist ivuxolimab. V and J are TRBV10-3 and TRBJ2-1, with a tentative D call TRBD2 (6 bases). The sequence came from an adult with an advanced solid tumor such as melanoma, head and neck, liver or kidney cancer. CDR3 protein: CAISHGASVYNEQFF. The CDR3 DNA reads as TGTGCCATCAGTCATGGGGCTAGCGTGTACAATGAGCAGTTCTTC.